Sequencing of this T cell receptor (beta chain) was carried out in a study of T cells in Graves' hyperthyroidism and ophthalmopathy. Study results and limitations: Most expanded thyroid clonotypes above 0.001 recurred in blood.

Between the trimmed V and J ends, which lost 7 bases and 2 bases, there was a span of 23 bases. This CDR3 has 17 residues. CDR1 is SGHTA and CDR2 is FQGNSA in the germline V gene. Authors of the study amplified TCR beta CDR3 regions from RNA transcripts. In the first-round RT-PCR of the TCR CDR3, the HTBI primer set was used. TCRdb used MiXCR to reprocess the multiplex PCR reads, holding one entry per CDR3 protein. Seen here are a few hundred thousand distinct CDR3 sequences, about 15% observed once, and the top ten hold about 7%. A note on this clonotype: What it binds is not known.

Specimen: blood. The rearrangement uses TRBV7-2 and TRBJ1-2; tentatively, D is TRBD1 (5 bases). The sequence was collected from a woman aged 25 to 39 with Graves' hyperthyroidism. The CDR3 DNA reads TGTGCCAGCACCCTTCTCGGGGCTTCTCCCAAAAACTATGGCTACACCTTC. It specifies CASTLLGASPKNYGYTF.